One and the same sample provided the 24 T cell receptor beta chains below, sequenced in a study of a mutant IDH1 vaccine in newly diagnosed glioma. Time point denoted: baseline, week 1 (first vaccination visit). Treatment defined: pre-vaccination baseline after standard-of-care therapy. Sequencing used immunoSEQ multiplex PCR; TCRdb keeps in-frame clones, though not all of them. The data show around 63,000 clones, around 90% seen once. This material consisted of PBMCs, taken from a glioma patient treated with radiotherapy, temozolomide or both. These receptors came from a man in his fifties or sixties with glioma.

This chain connects TRBV11-2 to TRBJ2-2; 7 positions agree with TRBD1. After removal of 5 bases from V and 0 bases from J, the junction contained 3 bases not matched to a gene. The germline V gene has CDR1 SGHAT and CDR2 FQNNGV. The CDR3 sequence is 15 residues long. CDR3 nucleotides: TGTGCCAGCAGCCCACAGGGGCCGAACACCGGGGAGCTGTTTTTT. Encoded protein: CASSPQGPNTGELFF.

The chain uses TRBV25-1 and TRBJ1-2; no definite D call. The CDR3 covers 16 residues. Per germline, CDR1 MGHDK and CDR2 SYGVNS. V was clipped by 0 bases and J by 4 bases, with 15 bases between them. The DNA for the CDR3 is TGTGCCAGCAGTGAATATGGCTTCGGGCAGGCCTATGGCTACACCTTC. As protein: CASSEYGFGQAYGYTF.

V and J are TRBV5-6 and TRBJ2-7; the match to TRBD1 covers 7 bases. The CDR3 is 15 amino acids. Germline loops: CDR1 SGHDT, CDR2 YYEEEE. J was trimmed by 2 bases and V by 4 bases; bases with no gene match: 9. In DNA form, the CDR3 reads TGTGCCAGCAGCCCTCCCAGACAGGGTCCCTACGAGCAGTACTTC. It codes for CASSPPRQGPYEQYF.

The V and J genes are TRBV30 and TRBJ2-1; D is perhaps TRBD1 (6 bases). This CDR3 has 16 amino acids. The germline V gene has CDR1 GTSNPN and CDR2 SVGIG (reference sequence). V was shortened by 2 bases and J by 9 bases, with 23 bases between the two germline ends. CDR3 protein: CAWSYPGTRGGGEQFF. CDR3 DNA sequence: TGTGCCTGGAGTTACCCCGGGACACGGGGTGGGGGTGAGCAGTTCTTC.

This clone was seen just once. The V and J genes are TRBV6-5 and TRBJ1-3; 7 bases are a match to TRBD1. Per the germline V gene, CDR1 is MNHEY and CDR2 is SVGAGI. Trimming cost V 6 bases and J 0 bases; bases outside gene matches: 2. This CDR3 is built from 14 residues. Written as DNA, the CDR3 is TGTGCCAGCAGCCGGGACAGCTCTGGAAACACCATATATTTT. Its protein product is CASSRDSSGNTIYF.

The chain carries TRBV5-1 and TRBJ2-1, with 7 bases lining up with TRBD1. The germline V gene encodes CDR1 SGHRS and CDR2 YFSETQ. V trimming: 4 bases; J trimming: 2 bases; junction bases outside the gene matches: 6. This CDR3 comprises 15 residues. CDR3 nucleotide sequence: TGCGCCAGCAGCCCGCGGACAGGTACCTACAATGAGCAGTTCTTC. It yields the protein CASSPRTGTYNEQFF.

The V call is TRBV4-3, the J call TRBJ1-1; tentative D call: TRBD1 (6 bases). This CDR3 region has 16 residues. Germline CDR1 is LGHNA and CDR2 is YSLEER. Trimming stripped 1 base from V and 0 bases from J, with 12 bases between. The CDR3 nucleotides are TGCGCCAGCAGCCAAGCAGGGGCCGGCATGAACACTGAAGCTTTCTTT. This gives the protein CASSQAGAGMNTEAFF.

The CDR3 DNA is TGTGCCAGTAGTCCCTGGACAGGTGACACTGAAGCTTTCTTT. Translating gives CASSPWTGDTEAFF. V and J are TRBV19 and TRBJ1-1, with 7 bases identical to TRBD1. The CDR3 runs 14 residues. V shed 5 bases and J 3 bases; nucleotides not matched to a gene: 6. Germline CDR1 and CDR2: LNHDA and SQIVND (reference sequence).

The chain employs TRBV7-2 and TRBJ2-5; the match to TRBD2 covers 9 bases. V lost 3 bases and J lost 5; bases outside the gene matches: 7. This CDR3 comprises 15 residues. Per germline, CDR1 SGHTA and CDR2 FQGNSA. As DNA, the CDR3 is TGTGCCAGCAGCTTTGGCGGGGGGGCCAGGGAGACCCAGTACTTC. Its translation: CASSFGGGARETQYF.

In the case of this clone: The junction differs from germline at one of its ends, possibly a read error. The chain combines TRBV28 with TRBJ1-2; TRBD1 might be the D (6 bases). The CDR3 covers 16 residues. Per the germline V gene, CDR1 is MDHEN and CDR2 is SYDVKM. This CDR3 is CASSPGGAGVDYGYTF. CDR3 DNA: TGTGCCAGCAGTCCCGGGGGGGCAGGGGTCGACTACGGCTACACCTTC.

The gene calls are TRBV28 and TRBJ2-5; the D gene is possibly TRBD2 (5 bases). The J call may be wrong; the DNA end is better matched by TRBJ2-7. Per the germline V gene, CDR1 is MDHEN and CDR2 is SYDVKM. The CDR3 has 12 residues. The DNA for the CDR3 is TGTGCCAGCGGTGGGGAGACCTACGAGCAGTACTTC. Protein: CASGGETYEQYF.

The chain is built from TRBV10-2 and TRBJ2-1; D might be TRBD2 (5 bases). Germline V lookup: CDR1 WSHSY, CDR2 SAAADI. This CDR3 spans 15 amino acids. Trimming stripped 6 bases from V and 0 bases from J, with 12 bases between. CDR3 bases: TGCGCCAGCAGAGTCTCTACTAGCTCCTACAATGAGCAGTTCTTC. Amino acid sequence: CASRVSTSSYNEQFF.

J is TRBJ1-5 and V is TRBV7-2; D is uncertain. V lost 1 base and J 0 bases, leaving 10 bases between the germline ends. This CDR3 spans 16 amino acids. In germline, CDR1 is SGHTA, CDR2 FQGNSA. The CDR3, as DNA: TGTGCCAGCAGCTTAGATACGTTCGATAGCAATCAGCCCCAGCATTTT. Its translation is CASSLDTFDSNQPQHF. Full variable domain (missing parts from reference TRBV7-2 and TRBJ1-5): GAGVSQSPSNKVTEKGKDVELRCDPISGHTALYWYRQSLGQGLEFLIYFQGNSAPDKSGLPSDRFSAERTGGSVSTLTIQRTQQEDSAVYLCASSLDTFDSNQPQHFGDGTRLSIL.

This rearrangement joins TRBV29-1 to TRBJ2-7; either TRBD1 or TRBD2 may fit D (6 bases each). The CDR3 is made up of 13 amino acids. V was pared by 7 bases and J by 2 bases, with 15 bases between. Germline V lookup: CDR1 SQVTM, CDR2 ANQGSEA. CDR3: CSGGDTGAYEQYF. The CDR3 nucleotides read TGCAGCGGGGGGGACACGGGTGCCTACGAGCAGTACTTC.

In DNA form, the CDR3 reads TGTGCCTGGAGGACCATGGGGGGCACTGAAGCTTTCTTT. Residues: CAWRTMGGTEAFF. The V gene is TRBV30, the J gene TRBJ1-1; weak D call: TRBD1 (5 bases). The CDR3 spans 13 residues. Trimming shortened V by 3 bases and J by 4 bases, and 12 bases separated the two germline ends. Germline CDR1 GTSNPN, CDR2 SVGIG (reference sequence).

The chain couples TRBV30 to TRBJ1-5; weak D call: TRBD1 (5 bases). Per the germline V gene, CDR1 is GTSNPN and CDR2 is SVGIG (reference sequence). The CDR3 runs to 13 residues. V lost 2 bases to trimming and J lost 5 bases, with 10 bases between them. The CDR3 DNA sequence: TGTGCCTGGAGTACCTGGGGCGATCAGCCCCAGCATTTT. It encodes CAWSTWGDQPQHF.

This clone has only a few counts. This chain connects TRBV4-3 to TRBJ1-5; D remains unclear. V lost 3 bases, J lost 7 bases, and 10 bases lay in between. Per germline, CDR1 LGHNA and CDR2 YSLEER. The CDR3 length is 13 residues. CDR3 nucleotides: TGCGCCAGCAGCCACACCACGGAGCAGCCCCAGCATTTT. This gives the protein CASSHTTEQPQHF.

The chain joins TRBV5-6 to TRBJ2-7; no definite D call. The germline V and J ends were trimmed by 1 base and 0 bases, with 11 bases remaining between them. The length of the CDR3 is 15 residues. CDR1 and CDR2 from the germline V gene are SGHDT and YYEEEE. The CDR3 reads CASSLWIRSSYEQYF. In DNA, the CDR3 is TGTGCCAGCAGCTTGTGGATCAGGAGCTCCTACGAGCAGTACTTC.

The chain uses TRBV7-9 and TRBJ1-2; 8 bases match TRBD1. Germline CDR1 and CDR2: SEHNR and FQNEAQ (reference sequence). This CDR3 region has 17 residues. Trimming took 2 bases from V and 4 from J; bases not matched to a gene: 12. CDR3: CASSLSIGQGPSYGYTF. The CDR3 nucleotides are TGTGCCAGCAGCTTAAGTATAGGACAGGGACCTTCCTATGGCTACACCTTC.

The gene calls are TRBV7-3 and TRBJ1-5; 7 nucleotides agree with TRBD1. CDR1 is SGHTA and CDR2 is FQGTGA in the germline V gene. The CDR3 totals 15 residues. Unmatched junction bases numbered 10, after V lost 5 bases and J lost 6 bases. DNA of the CDR3: TGTGCCAGCAGCATCCAACAGGGGCTGGGTCAGCCCCAGCATTTT. Its protein product is CASSIQQGLGQPQHF.

This chain uses TRBV28 with TRBJ2-2; TRBD1 matches at 7 bases. V lost 2 bases, J lost 5 bases, and 11 bases stayed unmatched. Germline V gene data show CDR1 as MDHEN and CDR2 as SYDVKM. The CDR3 is 17 residues long. The CDR3 loop is CASSLPLQGLGTGELFF. The CDR3 coding sequence is TGTGCCAGCAGTTTACCCCTACAGGGGTTGGGGACCGGGGAGCTGTTTTTT.

The sample holds a few counts of this clone. The chain recombines TRBV19 with TRBJ1-5; possibly TRBD1 for D (5 bases). The germline CDR1 and CDR2 sequences are LNHDA and SQIVND (reference sequence). The CDR3 contains 15 residues. V lost 3 bases, J lost 2 bases, and 11 bases lay in between. The CDR3 DNA reads TGTGCCAGTAGTATGGGCAGGGTGGGCAATCAGCCCCAGCATTTT. This gives the protein CASSMGRVGNQPQHF.

V usage is TRBV27 and J usage is TRBJ1-5; perhaps TRBD1 as D (5 bases). Germline V gene sequence: CDR1 MNHEY, CDR2 SMNVEV (reference sequence). The CDR3 has 14 amino acids. V lost 4 bases and J 3 bases, leaving 10 bases between the germline ends. The CDR3 DNA reads TGTGCCAGCAGTTCCGGGACGATCAATCAGCCCCAGCATTTT. This encodes CASSSGTINQPQHF.

V usage is TRBV4-3 and J usage is TRBJ2-2, with 7 bases aligning to TRBD2. Trimming took 0 bases from V and 5 from J; bases not matched to a gene: 15. Germline values: CDR1 LGHNA, CDR2 YSLEER. There are 19 residues in the CDR3. The CDR3 bases are TGCGCCAGCAGCCAAGAAGGTGCGAGGGGCGGGGGAATGACCGGGGAGCTGTTTTTT. Protein: CASSQEGARGGGMTGELFF.